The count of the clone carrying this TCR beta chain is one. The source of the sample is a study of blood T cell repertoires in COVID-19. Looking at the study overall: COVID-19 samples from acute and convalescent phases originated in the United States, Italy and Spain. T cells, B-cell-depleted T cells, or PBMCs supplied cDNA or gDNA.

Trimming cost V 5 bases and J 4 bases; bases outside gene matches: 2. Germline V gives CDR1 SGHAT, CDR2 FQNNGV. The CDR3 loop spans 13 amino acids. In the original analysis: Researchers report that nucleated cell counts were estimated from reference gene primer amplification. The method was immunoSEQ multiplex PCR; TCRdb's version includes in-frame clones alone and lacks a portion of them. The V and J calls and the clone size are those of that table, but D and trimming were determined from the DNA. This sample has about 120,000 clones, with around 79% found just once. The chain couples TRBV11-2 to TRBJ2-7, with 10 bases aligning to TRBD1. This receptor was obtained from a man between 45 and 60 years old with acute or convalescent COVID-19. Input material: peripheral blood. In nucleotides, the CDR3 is TGTGCCAGCAGCAGGGGACAGGGGTACGAGCAGTACTTC. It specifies CASSRGQGYEQYF.